This record covers a single T cell receptor beta chain. Antigen specificity is unknown. The sample belongs to a study of T cell responses to AZD1222 COVID-19 vaccine. Study background: Second doses that came at about 4 or about 12 weeks were put together. Whole-study results and caveats: The study reported that nearly half of spike-specific TCRs target unmutated variant regions. The breadth and depth of Spike-specific TCRs increased once two AZD1222 doses had been given.

Germline CDR1 is SGHVS and CDR2 is FQNEAQ. Trimming took 0 bases from V and 3 from J, leaving 12 bases between them. The CDR3 is made up of 16 amino acids. Some clones are missing from TCRdb's copy, which holds only in-frame ones; the method was immunoSEQ multiplex PCR. In the table there are 110,000 to 150,000 clones, approximately 83% of which are singletons. The rearrangement links TRBV7-8 to TRBJ1-5; D ambiguous. This sequence was found in an adult in good health. Sequenced here: peripheral blood, sampled on day 0 of AZD1222 vaccination. For the CDR3, the DNA is TGTGCCAGCAGCTTAGCGGCGGGGTGGGACAATCAGCCCCAGCATTTT. It translates to CASSLAAGWDNQPQHF.